A single sample gave rise to the 30 T cell receptor beta chains below, sequenced in a study of naive and memory T cell subsets. The antigens of these receptors remain unknown. Study outcomes and limitations: A few larger clonotypes appeared in naive repertoires, especially CD8, possibly memory cells re-expressing CD45RA.

An equimolar mix of two oligonucleotides served as the beta constant-region primer for TRBC1 and TRBC2. The ligated cDNA underwent four PCR rounds using SP2 and nested alpha and beta constant-region primers. TCRdb redid the calling of the UMI-ligation and nested PCR reads with MiXCR, one entry per CDR3 protein. The sample holds about 150,000 distinct CDR3 sequences, over 20% seen once. The sample consisted of naive CD4+ T cells from blood. These receptors all stem from a human donor in good health.

This clonotype was counted between two and nine times. The chain joins TRBV25-1 to TRBJ2-3; 7 bases align to TRBD2. Germline V gene data show CDR1 as MGHDK and CDR2 as SYGVNS. The V and J ends lost 1 base and 6 bases, in that order; junction bases with no gene match: 13. The CDR3 covers 17 residues. CDR3 in amino acids: CASSESIGLGASDTQYF. Here the CDR3 DNA reads TGTGCCAGCAGTGAATCCATCGGACTAGGGGCCTCGGATACGCAGTATTTT.

This clonotype was seen at least ten times. This chain uses TRBV20-1 with TRBJ2-3; D gene unclear. Trimming removed 1 base at V and 7 bases at J, with 18 bases between. This CDR3 is 15 amino acids long. Germline V gives CDR1 DFQATT, CDR2 SNEGSKA (reference sequence). CDR3 sequence (DNA): TGCAGTGCTAGAGTGACGGACGGCCGCACGCATACGCAGTATTTT. It is translated as CSARVTDGRTHTQYF.

In this sample, this clonotype turned up a few times. The V call is TRBV19, the J call TRBJ1-6, with a tentative D call TRBD1 (5 bases). CDR3 size: 14 residues. Germline-derived CDR1 and CDR2 are LNHDA and SQIVND (reference sequence). V shed 7 bases and J shed 10 bases, with 17 bases lying between them. The CDR3, as DNA: TGTGCCAGTACTCCCGGGACCTCGGGGTCACCCCTCCACTTT. It translates to CASTPGTSGSPLHF. Together with reference TRBV19 and TRBJ1-6, the CDR3 gives the full variable domain: DGGITQSPKYLFRKEGQNVTLSCEQNLNHDAMYWYRQDPGQGLRLIYYSQIVNDFQKGDIAEGYSVSREKKESFPLTVTSAQKNPTAFYLCASTPGTSGSPLHFGNGTRLTVT.

This clonotype turned up a few times. The chain has TRBV5-1 and TRBJ2-1, with 12 bases identical to TRBD2. V was clipped by 4 bases and J by 3 bases; unmatched bases: 8. The CDR3 runs to 17 residues. CDR1 and CDR2 (germline): SGHRS, YFSETQ. The CDR3 region is CASSPPKLAGGYNEQFF. CDR3 sequence (DNA): TGCGCCAGCAGCCCCCCCAAACTAGCGGGAGGCTACAATGAGCAGTTCTTC.

The rearrangement uses TRBV7-2 and TRBJ2-3; maybe TRBD2 (5 bases). Germline values: CDR1 SGHTA, CDR2 FQGNSA. V lost 2 bases to trimming and J lost 0 bases, with 9 bases between them. The CDR3 runs to 15 residues. CDR3 in amino acids: CASSLPGVSTDTQYF. The CDR3 DNA reads TGTGCCAGCAGCTTACCCGGGGTAAGCACAGATACGCAGTATTTT.

This clonotype was seen more than once but under ten times. V usage is TRBV5-1 and J usage is TRBJ2-1; D not resolved. The CDR3 length is 15 residues. Trimming shortened V by 0 bases and J by 0 bases, and 7 bases separated the two germline ends. CDR1 and CDR2 (germline): SGHRS, YFSETQ. The chain's CDR3 is CASSLGPDSYNEQFF. The CDR3 nucleotides are TGCGCCAGCAGCTTGGGACCAGACTCCTACAATGAGCAGTTCTTC.

CDR3 region: CASNRGTSWWEQYF. The CDR3 bases are TGTGCCAGCAATAGAGGAACTAGTTGGTGGGAGCAGTACTTC. The V call is TRBV12-3 or TRBV12-4, the J call TRBJ2-7; TRBD2 might be the D (5 bases). V was shortened by 7 bases and J by 7 bases, with 20 bases between the two germline ends. This CDR3 contains 14 residues.

The gene calls are TRBV10-3 and TRBJ2-3; D unclear. Deletions cut 7 bases from V and 0 bases from J, with 8 bases between. This CDR3 spans 13 amino acids. Germline CDR1 reads ENHRY; CDR2 reads SYGVKD. This CDR3 reads CAINPQSTDTQYF. The CDR3 region has the DNA TGTGCCATCAATCCGCAGAGCACAGATACGCAGTATTTT.

This clonotype was seen more than once but under ten times. The chain links TRBV29-1 to TRBJ2-7, with D uncertain. The CDR3 runs to 12 residues. V was shortened by 5 bases and J by 4 bases, with 12 bases between the two germline ends. The germline CDR1 and CDR2 sequences are SQVTM and ANQGSEA. CDR3 region: CSVRATQYEQYF. In DNA, the CDR3 is TGCAGCGTTCGTGCTACACAATACGAGCAGTACTTC.

This clonotype was observed a few times. The V call is TRBV20-1, the J call TRBJ2-1; 8 nucleotides agree with TRBD2. The germline gives CDR1 DFQATT, CDR2 SNEGSKA (reference sequence). V trimming: 0 bases; J trimming: 5 bases; junction bases outside the gene matches: 6. CDR3 length: 15 residues. The CDR3 nucleotides are TGCAGTGCTAGAGATCCCGGGAGGGATCACAATGAGCAGTTCTTC. Translating gives CSARDPGRDHNEQFF.

The chain links TRBV5-1 to TRBJ2-1; D possibly corresponds to TRBD2 (5 bases). This CDR3 has 15 residues. Germline V gene sequence: CDR1 SGHRS, CDR2 YFSETQ. With 0 bases removed from V and 7 bases from J, the gap between germline ends came to 14 bases. This CDR3 reads CASSLVPGTGNEQFF. The CDR3 DNA follows: TGCGCCAGCAGCTTGGTCCCTGGCACGGGGAATGAGCAGTTCTTC.

This clonotype was seen at least ten times. The chain links TRBV20-1 to TRBJ2-1, with 10 bases matching TRBD2. Germline V gives CDR1 DFQATT, CDR2 SNEGSKA (reference sequence). This CDR3 region has 14 residues. With 6 bases clipped from V and 4 bases from J, the junction kept 6 bases outside the gene matches. The CDR3 protein is CSAPRTSGYNEQFF. The CDR3 DNA reads TGCAGTGCCCCGCGGACTAGCGGTTACAATGAGCAGTTCTTC.

This chain joins TRBV6-6 and TRBJ2-1; D is perhaps TRBD2 (6 bases). Trimming took off 11 bases at V and 8 bases at J, with 25 bases between the two ends. The germline gives CDR1 MNHNY, CDR2 SVGAGI (reference sequence). The CDR3 is 15 amino acids. CDR3 region: CAGRREEPNGYEQFF. In DNA, the CDR3 is TGTGCCGGCCGCAGGGAGGAGCCGAATGGGTATGAGCAGTTCTTC.

This clonotype showed up just a few times. The chain carries TRBV29-1 and TRBJ2-4; D gene uncertain. CDR3 length: 13 residues. The V end was cut by 3 bases, the J end by 0 bases, with 6 bases between. Germline V gene data show CDR1 as SQVTM and CDR2 as ANQGSEA. CDR3 protein: CSVDLLAKNIQYF. DNA for the CDR3: TGCAGCGTTGATCTTTTAGCCAAAAACATTCAGTACTTC. The variable domain in full, with the rest retrieved from reference TRBV29-1 and TRBJ2-4, is SAVISQKPSRDICQRGTSLTIQCQVDSQVTMMFWYRQQPGQSLTLIATANQGSEATYESGFVIDKFPISRPNLTFSTLTVSNMSPEDSSIYLCSVDLLAKNIQYFGAGTRLSVL.

This chain connects TRBV9 to TRBJ1-2; no reliable D call. V was clipped by 3 bases and J by 8 bases, with 14 bases between them. The germline V gene has CDR1 SGDLS and CDR2 YYNGEE. The length of the CDR3 is 13 residues. This chain's CDR3 is CASSGLPAGGYTF. For the CDR3, the DNA is TGTGCCAGCAGCGGACTCCCAGCCGGCGGCTACACCTTC.

This clonotype was seen ten or more times. The CDR3 loop reads CASSSRYSDTQYF. The DNA of the CDR3 is TGTGCCAGCAGCTCGCGCTACTCAGATACGCAGTATTTT. This sequence joins TRBV5-4 and TRBJ2-3; unclear D gene. From germline, CDR1 is SGHNT and CDR2 YYREEE (reference sequence). Trimming took off 3 bases at V and 4 bases at J, with 9 bases between the two ends. This CDR3 is 13 amino acids long. Supplemented by reference TRBV5-4 and TRBJ2-3, the full variable domain reads ETGVTQSPTHLIKTRGQQVTLRCSSQSGHNTVSWYQQALGQGPQFIFQYYREEENGRGNFPPRFSGLQFPNYSSELNVNALELDDSALYLCASSSRYSDTQYFGPGTRLTVL.

The chain has TRBV19 and TRBJ2-1, with TRBD1 identical over 9 bases. J was trimmed by 7 bases and V by 5 bases; bases with no gene match: 9. The CDR3 spans 15 residues. Per germline, CDR1 LNHDA and CDR2 SQIVND (reference sequence). CDR3 bases: TGTGCCAGTAGTCCCCTAGGACAGGGGCCGAATGAGCAGTTCTTC. This sequence encodes CASSPLGQGPNEQFF.

The table lists this clonotype with a few counts. V usage is TRBV20-1 and J usage is TRBJ2-7; D is undetermined. Per germline, CDR1 DFQATT and CDR2 SNEGSKA (reference sequence). CDR3 length equals 11 residues. The V end was cut by 2 bases, the J end by 4 bases, with 6 bases between. In nucleotides, the CDR3 is TGCAGTGCTAGATTTCGATACGAGCAGTACTTC. This encodes CSARFRYEQYF.

The chain joins TRBV29-1 to TRBJ1-2; D unclear. Per the germline V gene, CDR1 is SQVTM and CDR2 is ANQGSEA. The CDR3 totals 13 residues. The V and J ends lost 5 bases and 6 bases respectively, with 16 bases between them. The CDR3 coding sequence is TGCAGCGTTTTCTTCGGGGAGAGGGATGGCTACACCTTC. This codes for CSVFFGERDGYTF.

V usage is TRBV12-5 and J usage is TRBJ1-1; D remains ambiguous. Germline CDR1 reads LGHNT; CDR2 reads FRNRAP. V dropped 1 base and J dropped 4 bases, with 13 bases sitting between them. The CDR3 has 15 amino acids. In nucleotides, the CDR3 is TGTGCTAGTGGTTTGGGTCCTCAGACGGGCACTGAAGCTTTCTTT. Amino acids: CASGLGPQTGTEAFF.

This clonotype was observed a handful of times. The chain couples TRBV11-2 to TRBJ1-2; D is possibly TRBD1 (6 bases). The length of the CDR3 is 15 residues. CDR1 SGHAT and CDR2 FQNNGV come from the germline V gene. V dropped 0 bases and J dropped 7 bases, with 15 bases sitting between them. The chain's CDR3 is CASSLDVRGRTGYTF. Written as DNA, the CDR3 is TGTGCCAGCAGCTTAGATGTACGGGGGCGCACTGGCTACACCTTC. Complete variable domain (other parts from reference TRBV11-2 and TRBJ1-2): EAGVAQSPRYKIIEKRQSVAFWCNPISGHATLYWYQQILGQGPKLLIQFQNNGVVDDSQLPKDRFSAERLKGVDSTLKIQPAKLEDSAVYLCASSLDVRGRTGYTFGSGTRLTVV.

Ten or more counts support this clonotype. The V gene is TRBV6-5, the J gene TRBJ2-3; TRBD2 aligns across 8 bases. J gave up 2 bases and V 5 bases, and 6 bases lay outside the gene matches. Germline CDR1 and CDR2: MNHEY and SVGAGI. This CDR3 comprises 15 residues. CDR3: CASSTLAGPTDTQYF. The CDR3 nucleotides read TGTGCCAGCAGTACTTTAGCGGGACCCACAGATACGCAGTATTTT.

CDR3 sequence reads: CSARDGSGAYEQYF. In DNA form, the CDR3 reads TGCAGTGCTAGAGACGGTAGCGGGGCCTACGAGCAGTACTTC. This chain connects TRBV20-1 to TRBJ2-7, with 8 bases identical to TRBD2. From germline, CDR1 is DFQATT and CDR2 SNEGSKA (reference sequence). J lost 2 bases, V lost 0 bases, and 3 bases had no gene match. The CDR3 is 14 amino acids.

The sample holds a few counts of this clonotype. CDR3 sequence reads: CASSSRPGRRNEQFF. The CDR3 nucleotides read TGTGCCAGCAGCTCCCGGCCAGGTCGACGCAATGAGCAGTTCTTC. V and J are TRBV7-2 and TRBJ2-1; no definite D call. V lost 4 bases to trimming and J lost 6 bases, with 16 bases between them. The CDR3 consists of 15 residues. Germline CDR1 SGHTA, CDR2 FQGNSA.

The sample holds a few counts of this clonotype. The V gene is TRBV10-2, the J gene TRBJ1-1, with a possible D match to TRBD1 (5 bases). Germline CDR1 and CDR2: WSHSY and SAAADI. Trimming removed 6 bases from V and 6 bases from J, with 23 bases in between. The CDR3 consists of 16 residues. The CDR3 DNA is TGCGCCAGCAGCGCCTCGGGGCTTCCCGTGCACTCTGAAGCTTTCTTT. Protein sequence: CASSASGLPVHSEAFF.

The chain couples TRBV28 to TRBJ2-2; D is unclear. The CDR3 totals 17 residues. The germline V gene has CDR1 MDHEN and CDR2 SYDVKM. Trimming shortened V by 5 bases and J by 1 base, and 17 bases separated the two germline ends. The CDR3 nucleotides read TGTGCCAGCAGTCCGCCCTCCCATGCTGGGAACACCGGGGAGCTGTTTTTT. It codes for CASSPPSHAGNTGELFF.

This clonotype was detected a few times. This chain links TRBV29-1 with TRBJ2-3; no definite D call. The length of the CDR3 is 11 residues. CDR1 SQVTM and CDR2 ANQGSEA come from the germline V gene. The V end lost 7 bases, the J end lost 6 bases, and 11 bases lay between the germline ends. For the CDR3, the DNA is TGCAGCGCCGGTAGAGTGGATACGCAGTATTTT. The encoded protein is CSAGRVDTQYF.

The sample holds a few counts of this clonotype. The rearrangement uses TRBV2 and TRBJ2-3; D gene ambiguous. The CDR3 has 13 amino acids. Germline V gene lookup returns CDR1 SNHLY and CDR2 FYNNEI. V lost 3 bases and J lost 2, with 6 bases in between. The CDR3 sequence is CASSDPITDTQYF. DNA of the CDR3: TGTGCCAGCAGTGATCCAATCACAGATACGCAGTATTTT.

This chain connects TRBV15 to TRBJ2-1; D gene unclear. Trimming removed 1 base at V and 0 bases at J, with 16 bases between. The CDR3 sequence is 18 residues long. CDR1 and CDR2 (germline): LNHNV, YYDKDF (reference sequence). As DNA, the CDR3 is TGTGCCACCAGCAGAGGATTTTCCAGCGTCTCCTCCTACAATGAGCAGTTCTTC. Encoded protein: CATSRGFSSVSSYNEQFF.

The CDR3 is CASAIQGLAGTDTQYF. The CDR3 DNA is TGTGCCAGCGCTATCCAGGGACTAGCGGGCACAGATACGCAGTATTTT. V is TRBV18 and J is TRBJ2-3; 11 nucleotides align to TRBD2. V trimming: 8 bases; J trimming: 1 base; junction bases outside the gene matches: 8. There are 16 residues in the CDR3. Germline CDR1 reads KGHSH; CDR2 reads LQKENI.